This T cell receptor beta chain was identified in a study of Tregs in tolerant kidney transplant recipients. Study-wide results and caveats: No direct test of biological reproducibility was done here. The most relevant donor-specific Treg TCRbeta repertoire apparently came from expansion with activated donor B cells.

CDR1 MNHEY and CDR2 SMNVEV come from the germline V gene (reference sequence). Germline trimming cut 3 bases from V and 6 bases from J; bases unmatched to any gene: 11. The CDR3 runs to 16 residues. As to this clone: The antigen remains unidentified.

Unstimulated Tregs (CD4+CD25+CD127-) and CD4+CD25- non-Tregs were sorted from PBMCs. Sequenced by immunoSEQ multiplex PCR; TCRdb stores in-frame clones only, minus some. The data contain some 90,000 clones, over 85% of them singletons. Input material: CD8+ T cells from blood. The V call is TRBV27, the J call TRBJ2-7; TRBD1 matches 10 bases. This clonotype was obtained from a human donor in good health. This CDR3 is CASSFGTGASLGEQYF. The CDR3 coding sequence is TGTGCCAGCAGTTTTGGGACAGGGGCCTCTCTAGGCGAGCAGTACTTC.